This passage covers 29 T cell receptor beta chains from one sample sequenced in a study of CD8 T cells in ankylosing spondylitis (dated by TCRdb to the late 2010s). Receptors were amplified or captured by 5' RACE. Sequencing took place on an Illumina HiSeq 2500. In TCRdb, the public reads were trimmed at Q25 with fastp and aligned with MiXCR, with productive beta chains retained. Rows are combined by CDR3 protein, so each entry shows the most common genes and DNA. The sample table lists about 230,000 distinct CDR3 sequences, under 8.5% of them with a count of one. The top ten clonotypes cover 4.8% of the sample. The sample taken for sequencing was blood, either unsorted or a sorted T cell fraction (not recorded which). The receptors here all came from a female donor with ankylosing spondylitis or in good health (not recorded which).

This clonotype has at least ten counts. The V call is TRBV6-2 or TRBV6-3, the J call TRBJ2-1; 7 nucleotides line up with TRBD1. V was clipped by 6 bases and J by 13 bases; unmatched bases: 6. This CDR3 comprises 11 residues. The germline CDR1 and CDR2 sequences are MNHEY and SVGEGT. Written as DNA, the CDR3 is TGTGCCAGCAGCGTGGGACAGACCCAGTTCTTC. Amino acids: CASSVGQTQFF.

This clonotype was seen many times. The chain links TRBV20-1 to TRBJ1-5; TRBD1 agrees at 7 bases. The germline CDR1 and CDR2 sequences are DFQATT and SNEGSKA (reference sequence). V shed 6 bases, J shed 3 bases, and the junction held 8 bases outside the gene matches. The CDR3 has 14 amino acids. The CDR3 bases are TGCAGTGCCTCAGGGGGACATATCAATCAGCCCCAGCATTTT. This encodes CSASGGHINQPQHF.

Many counts were recorded for this clonotype. The CDR3 protein is CASSSTIPFGSPLHF. CDR3 DNA: TGTGCCAGCAGCTCAACTATCCCCTTCGGTTCACCCCTCCACTTT. This sequence joins TRBV7-9 and TRBJ1-6; D unclear. From germline, CDR1 is SEHNR and CDR2 FQNEAQ (reference sequence). Trimming took 4 bases from V and 9 from J, leaving 16 bases between them. There are 15 residues in the CDR3.

In the case of this clonotype: This clone may be a read error of a much larger clone one base away. The chain combines TRBV20-1 with TRBJ2-5, with D perhaps TRBD1 (6 bases). The germline V gene encodes CDR1 DFQATT and CDR2 SNEGSKA (reference sequence). The CDR3 is 15 amino acids. The CDR3 region has the DNA TGCAGTGCTAGGGAACAGGGAATTAACCACGAGACCCAGTACTTC. Its translation: CSAREQGINHETQYF.

At least ten counts were recorded for this clonotype. The chain links TRBV29-1 to TRBJ2-5; 7 nucleotides agree with TRBD1. The length of the CDR3 is 13 residues. Trimming cost V 3 bases and J 4 bases; bases outside gene matches: 5. CDR1 is SQVTM, CDR2 ANQGSEA, per germline. CDR3: CSVETGLGETQYF. The CDR3 region has the DNA TGCAGCGTTGAGACAGGGCTGGGAGAGACCCAGTACTTC. Looking up the rest from reference TRBV29-1 and TRBJ2-5 gives the full variable domain: SAVISQKPSRDICQRGTSLTIQCQVDSQVTMMFWYRQQPGQSLTLIATANQGSEATYESGFVIDKFPISRPNLTFSTLTVSNMSPEDSSIYLCSVETGLGETQYFGPGTRLLVL.

This clonotype was seen ten or more times. V and J are TRBV20-1 and TRBJ2-1; 12 bases line up with TRBD2. CDR1 is DFQATT, CDR2 SNEGSKA, per germline (reference sequence). The junction had 8 bases not matched to a gene; V was cut back by 1 base and J by 10 bases. The CDR3 is 15 amino acids. CDR3: CSARGLTSGSSEQFF. For the CDR3, the DNA is TGCAGTGCTAGAGGTCTGACTAGCGGGAGTTCGGAGCAGTTCTTC.

This clonotype was detected ten times or more. The chain employs TRBV2 and TRBJ1-5; tentatively, D is TRBD1 (6 bases). This CDR3 comprises 12 residues. Germline V gene lookup returns CDR1 SNHLY and CDR2 FYNNEI. V lost 9 bases and J lost 1, with 7 bases in between. CDR3 nucleotides: TGTGCCAGGGGGGCCAGCAATCAGCCCCAGCATTTT. Translation gives CARGASNQPQHF.

This clonotype was counted at least ten times. The chain recombines TRBV7-6 with TRBJ1-1; a possible D gene is TRBD1 (5 bases). Germline CDR1 reads SGHVS; CDR2 reads FNYEAQ. V lost 5 bases, J lost 6 bases, and 13 bases lay in between. The CDR3 length is 13 residues. CDR3 DNA sequence: TGTGCCAGCAGCCCCCGTAAAGGGGCTGAAGCTTTCTTT. Encoded protein: CASSPRKGAEAFF. Full variable domain (remainder filled in from reference TRBV7-6 and TRBJ1-1): GAGVSQSPRYKVTKRGQDVALRCDPISGHVSLYWYRQALGQGPEFLTYFNYEAQQDKSGLPNDRFSAERPEGSISTLTIQRTEQRDSAMYRCASSPRKGAEAFFGQGTRLTVV.

V usage is TRBV7-6 and J usage is TRBJ1-3; TRBD1 might be the D (5 bases). This CDR3 has 15 residues. Germline V gives CDR1 SGHVS, CDR2 FNYEAQ. Deletions cut 5 bases from V and 3 bases from J, with 14 bases between. The CDR3 protein is CASSPKAGDGNTIYF. For the CDR3, the DNA is TGTGCCAGCAGCCCTAAGGCGGGGGATGGAAACACCATATATTTT.

This clonotype has ten or more counts. The chain combines TRBV20-1 with TRBJ1-2; possibly TRBD1 for D (5 bases). V lost 4 bases to trimming and J lost 3 bases, with 21 bases between them. Germline CDR1 is DFQATT and CDR2 is SNEGSKA (reference sequence). CDR3 length equals 16 residues. CDR3 DNA sequence: TGCAGTGCTATTACCCGGGACCTAAAACGGGACTATGGCTACACCTTC. Its protein is CSAITRDLKRDYGYTF.

Ten or more counts support this clonotype. The CDR3: CSALRDPGNEQFF. The CDR3 nucleotides read TGCAGTGCCCTCCGGGACCCGGGCAATGAGCAGTTCTTC. The chain has TRBV20-1 and TRBJ2-1; D is perhaps TRBD1 or TRBD2 (5 bases each). V lost 6 bases to trimming and J lost 6 bases, with 15 bases between them. From germline, CDR1 is DFQATT and CDR2 SNEGSKA (reference sequence). This CDR3 is built from 13 residues.

In its sample, this clonotype was seen many times. This chain connects TRBV6-1 to TRBJ1-5, with D hard to call. Trimming took off 2 bases at V and 6 bases at J, with 5 bases between the two ends. Germline V gives CDR1 MNHNS, CDR2 SASEGT. The CDR3 runs 12 residues. The CDR3 nucleotides read TGTGCCAGCAGTGAACCCGGTCAGCCCCAGCATTTT. Translated: CASSEPGQPQHF.

This clonotype was observed a few times. This sequence joins TRBV11-2 and TRBJ2-7; 7 bases map to TRBD2. V lost 0 bases and J lost 2; bases outside the gene matches: 4. This CDR3 is built from 15 residues. Germline loops: CDR1 SGHAT, CDR2 FQNNGV. In DNA, the CDR3 is TGTGCCAGCAGCTTAGAAACTAGCGTCGCCTACGAGCAGTACTTC. It specifies CASSLETSVAYEQYF.

Many counts were recorded for this clonotype. This chain uses TRBV20-1 with TRBJ1-5; D possibly corresponds to TRBD1 (6 bases). Germline V gene sequence: CDR1 DFQATT, CDR2 SNEGSKA (reference sequence). The CDR3 covers 13 residues. Trimming removed 5 bases at V and 3 bases at J, with 11 bases between. CDR3 nucleotides: TGCAGTGCTCAGGGGCCAAACAATCAGCCCCAGCATTTT. It yields the protein CSAQGPNNQPQHF.

This clonotype was seen just once. With a much larger clone just one base away, this may be a read error. The chain carries TRBV4-2 and TRBJ2-5; D not resolved. The CDR3 totals 14 residues. CDR1 and CDR2 (germline): LGHNA, YNFKEQ. The CDR3 DNA sequence: TGTGTCAGCAGCTTAAGACTGAACCAAGAGACCCAGTACTTC. As protein: CVSSLRLNQETQYF.

This clonotype has more than one count but fewer than ten. The chain carries TRBV7-9 and TRBJ1-2; no clear D gene. CDR1 is SEHNR, CDR2 FQNEAQ, per germline (reference sequence). V gave up 1 base and J gave up 4 bases, with 19 bases separating them. This CDR3 comprises 17 residues. The CDR3 protein is CASSLGSGLGPTYGYTF. CDR3 sequence (DNA): TGTGCCAGCAGCTTAGGATCTGGGTTAGGGCCTACCTATGGCTACACCTTC. Variable domain in full (rest from reference TRBV7-9 and TRBJ1-2): DTGVSQNPRHKITKRGQNVTFRCDPISEHNRLYWYRQTLGQGPEFLTYFQNEAQLEKSRLLSDRFSAERPKGSFSTLEIQRTEQGDSAMYLCASSLGSGLGPTYGYTFGSGTRLTVV.

This clonotype was observed many times. CDR3: CSANGQGESYEQYF. DNA of the CDR3: TGCAGTGCTAATGGACAGGGGGAGTCCTACGAGCAGTACTTC. This chain joins TRBV20-1 and TRBJ2-7; TRBD1 matches 10 bases. The V gene end was trimmed by 4 bases and the J gene end by 1 base; junction bases not matched to a gene: 4. The CDR3 has 14 amino acids. Germline CDR1 reads DFQATT; CDR2 reads SNEGSKA (reference sequence).

In this sample, this clonotype turned up many times. The rearrangement links TRBV5-5 to TRBJ1-5, with TRBD1 matching over 8 bases. Germline V CDR1 and CDR2: SGHKS, YYEKEE (reference sequence). Trimming took 4 bases from V and 7 from J; bases not matched to a gene: 7. The CDR3 has 14 amino acids. The CDR3 is CASSLTGDGQPQHF. In DNA, the CDR3 is TGTGCCAGCAGCCTGACAGGGGACGGGCAGCCCCAGCATTTT.

This clonotype was detected ten times or more. This chain joins TRBV20-1 and TRBJ2-2, with 9 positions matching TRBD2. The V gene's germline CDR1 is DFQATT and CDR2 SNEGSKA (reference sequence). The CDR3 extends over 14 amino acids. V lost 3 bases, J lost 5 bases, and 4 bases stayed unmatched. CDR3 sequence (DNA): TGCAGTGCTAGTTCCAGCGGGAGGACCGGGGAGCTGTTTTTT. It specifies CSASSSGRTGELFF.

This clonotype was seen a handful of times. This rearrangement joins TRBV29-1 to TRBJ2-7; 7 positions match TRBD1. The germline V gene encodes CDR1 SQVTM and CDR2 ANQGSEA. CDR3 length: 13 residues. V gave up 4 bases and J gave up 9 bases; unmatched junction bases: 12. The CDR3, as DNA: TGCAGCGTTGTCCTGGGACAGTCCAGCGGGCAGTACTTC. Translated, it gives CSVVLGQSSGQYF.

The chain combines TRBV27 with TRBJ2-7; D is possibly TRBD1 (5 bases). The CDR3 spans 14 residues. Between the trimmed V and J ends, which lost 5 bases and 1 base, there was a span of 12 bases. Germline values: CDR1 MNHEY, CDR2 SMNVEV (reference sequence). In DNA form, the CDR3 reads TGTGCCAGCAGTCACGCACAGGCTTCCTACGAGCAGTACTTC. Protein: CASSHAQASYEQYF.

This clonotype was seen repeatedly, ten times or more. The V gene is TRBV4-3, the J gene TRBJ2-1, with D possibly TRBD2 on 6 matching bases. CDR1 and CDR2 from the germline V gene are LGHNA and YSLEER. V was clipped by 0 bases and J by 5 bases, with 14 bases between them. This CDR3 is built from 16 residues. The CDR3 is CASSQDWTIRDNEQFF. The CDR3 DNA follows: TGCGCCAGCAGCCAAGATTGGACTATACGGGACAATGAGCAGTTCTTC.

This chain joins TRBV18 and TRBJ2-5; perhaps D is TRBD1 or TRBD2 (6 bases each). Trimming took off 6 bases at V and 2 bases at J, with 13 bases between the two ends. Germline loops: CDR1 KGHSH, CDR2 LQKENI. CDR3 length: 14 amino acids. The CDR3 region is CASSPGAEQETQYF. The DNA for the CDR3 is TGTGCCAGCTCTCCGGGGGCAGAACAAGAGACCCAGTACTTC.

The rearrangement joins TRBV12-3 or TRBV12-4 to TRBJ2-7; D remains unclear. The CDR3 spans 13 residues. The germline V and J ends were trimmed by 3 bases and 5 bases, with 11 bases remaining between them. The CDR3 reads CASSFFRADEQYF. CDR3 sequence (DNA): TGTGCCAGCAGTTTTTTTCGGGCGGACGAGCAGTACTTC.

The table lists this clonotype with a few counts. V and J are TRBV4-3 and TRBJ2-5; possibly TRBD2 for D (6 bases). CDR1 is LGHNA and CDR2 is YSLEER in the germline V gene. V lost 0 bases to trimming and J lost 7 bases, with 12 bases between them. This CDR3 has 14 amino acids. The chain's CDR3 is CASSQEAGRGTQYF. DNA of the CDR3: TGCGCCAGCAGCCAAGAGGCAGGGCGGGGGACCCAGTACTTC.

The table lists this clonotype with many counts. The chain joins TRBV6-1 to TRBJ2-3; D is unresolved. Germline lookup yields CDR1 MNHNS and CDR2 SASEGT. V was trimmed by 10 bases and J by 5 bases, leaving 16 bases between them. CDR3 length: 13 residues. The CDR3 here is CATLTDARDTQYF. In DNA, the CDR3 is TGTGCCACCCTGACGGACGCACGAGATACGCAGTATTTT.

This clonotype was detected many times. The V call is TRBV5-1, the J call TRBJ1-2; D may be TRBD1 (6 bases). The CDR3 spans 14 residues. V was pared by 4 bases and J by 8 bases, with 18 bases between. CDR1 SGHRS and CDR2 YFSETQ come from the germline V gene. CDR3 coding DNA: TGCGCCAGCAGCCCCGAAGGGGGGCTGGAGGGCTACACCTTC. Encoded protein: CASSPEGGLEGYTF.

This clonotype was picked up many times. V and J are TRBV18 and TRBJ1-2; D not certain. The V gene's germline CDR1 is KGHSH and CDR2 LQKENI. Trimming stripped 3 bases from V and 5 bases from J, with 13 bases between. This CDR3 spans 14 amino acids. The CDR3 coding sequence is TGTGCCAGCTCACCTACGGACGGCAGTTATGGCTACACCTTC. Protein sequence: CASSPTDGSYGYTF. Full variable domain (missing parts from reference TRBV18 and TRBJ1-2): NAGVMQNPRHLVRRRGQEARLRCSPMKGHSHVYWYRQLPEEGLKFMVYLQKENIIDESGMPKERFSAEFPKEGPSILRIQQVVRGDSAAYFCASSPTDGSYGYTFGSGTRLTVV.

This chain links TRBV7-9 with TRBJ1-2; D not resolved. V lost 3 bases and J 4 bases, leaving 6 bases between the germline ends. CDR3 length equals 12 residues. CDR1 is SEHNR and CDR2 is FQNEAQ in the germline V gene (reference sequence). Here the CDR3 reads CASSFHFYGYTF. CDR3 coding DNA: TGTGCCAGCAGCTTCCACTTCTATGGCTACACCTTC.